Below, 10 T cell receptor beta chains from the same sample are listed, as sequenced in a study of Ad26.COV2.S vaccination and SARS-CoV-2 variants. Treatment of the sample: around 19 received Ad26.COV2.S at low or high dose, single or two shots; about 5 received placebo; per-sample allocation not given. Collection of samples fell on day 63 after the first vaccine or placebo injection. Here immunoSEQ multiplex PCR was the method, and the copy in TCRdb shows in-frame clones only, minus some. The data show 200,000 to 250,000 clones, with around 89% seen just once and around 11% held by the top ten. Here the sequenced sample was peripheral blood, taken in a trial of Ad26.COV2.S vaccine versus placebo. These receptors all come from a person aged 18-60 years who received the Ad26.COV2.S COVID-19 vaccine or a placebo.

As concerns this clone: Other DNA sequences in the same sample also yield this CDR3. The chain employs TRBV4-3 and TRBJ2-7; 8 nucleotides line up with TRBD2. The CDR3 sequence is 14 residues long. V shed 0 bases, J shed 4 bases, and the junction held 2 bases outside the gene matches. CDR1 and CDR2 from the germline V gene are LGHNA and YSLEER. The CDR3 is CASSQDQRGYEQYF. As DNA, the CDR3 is TGCGCCAGCAGCCAAGACCAGCGGGGGTACGAGCAGTACTTC.

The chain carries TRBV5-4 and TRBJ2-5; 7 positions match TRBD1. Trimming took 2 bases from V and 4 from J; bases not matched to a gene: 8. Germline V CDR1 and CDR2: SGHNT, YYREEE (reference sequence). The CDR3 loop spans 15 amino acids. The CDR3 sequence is CASSFGLGQRETQYF. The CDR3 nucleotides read TGTGCCAGCAGCTTTGGTCTGGGACAGCGAGAGACCCAGTACTTC.

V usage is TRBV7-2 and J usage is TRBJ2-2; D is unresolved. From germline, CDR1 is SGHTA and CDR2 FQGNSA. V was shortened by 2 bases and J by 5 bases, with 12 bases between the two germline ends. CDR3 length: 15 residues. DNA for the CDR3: TGTGCCAGCAGCTTACTGTGGATTCAGACCGGGGAGCTGTTTTTT. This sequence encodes CASSLLWIQTGELFF. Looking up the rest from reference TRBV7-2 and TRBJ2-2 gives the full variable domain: GAGVSQSPSNKVTEKGKDVELRCDPISGHTALYWYRQSLGQGLEFLIYFQGNSAPDKSGLPSDRFSAERTGGSVSTLTIQRTQQEDSAVYLCASSLLWIQTGELFFGEGSRLTVL.

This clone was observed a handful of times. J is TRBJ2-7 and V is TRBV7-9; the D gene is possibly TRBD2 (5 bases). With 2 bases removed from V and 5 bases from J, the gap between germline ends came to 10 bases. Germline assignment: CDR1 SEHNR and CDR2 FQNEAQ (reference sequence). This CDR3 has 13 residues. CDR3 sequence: CASSLSGYNEQYF. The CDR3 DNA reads TGTGCCAGCAGCTTATCGGGGTACAACGAGCAGTACTTC.

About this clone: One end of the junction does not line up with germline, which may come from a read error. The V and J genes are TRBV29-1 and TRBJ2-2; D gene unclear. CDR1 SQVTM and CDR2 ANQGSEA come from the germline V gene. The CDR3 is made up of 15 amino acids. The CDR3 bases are TGCAGCGTTAAAGAACTGGGAACCAACACCGGGGAGCTGTTTTTT. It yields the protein CSVKELGTNTGELFF.

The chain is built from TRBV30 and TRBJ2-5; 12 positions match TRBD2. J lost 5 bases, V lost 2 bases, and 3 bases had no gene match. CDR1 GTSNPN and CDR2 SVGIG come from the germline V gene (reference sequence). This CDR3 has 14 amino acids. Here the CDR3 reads CAWSPLAGGETQYF. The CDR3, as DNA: TGTGCCTGGAGTCCCCTAGCGGGGGGGGAGACCCAGTACTTC.

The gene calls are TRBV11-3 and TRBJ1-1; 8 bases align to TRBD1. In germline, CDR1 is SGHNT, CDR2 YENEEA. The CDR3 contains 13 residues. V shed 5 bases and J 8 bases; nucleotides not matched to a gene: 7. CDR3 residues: CASSLTGDREAFF. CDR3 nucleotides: TGTGCCAGCAGCCTCACCGGGGACAGGGAAGCTTTCTTT.

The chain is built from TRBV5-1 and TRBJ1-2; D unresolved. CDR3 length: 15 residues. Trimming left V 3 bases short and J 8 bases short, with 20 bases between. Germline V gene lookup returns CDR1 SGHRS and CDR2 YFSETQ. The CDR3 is CASSSPENRHDGYTF. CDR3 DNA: TGCGCCAGCAGCTCTCCCGAAAATCGACATGACGGCTACACCTTC.

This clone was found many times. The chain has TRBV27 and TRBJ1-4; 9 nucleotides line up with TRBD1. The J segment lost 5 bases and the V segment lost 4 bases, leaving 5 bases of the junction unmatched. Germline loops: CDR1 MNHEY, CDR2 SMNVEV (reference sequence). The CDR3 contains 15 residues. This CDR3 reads CASSYRGRENEKLFF. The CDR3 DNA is TGTGCCAGCAGTTACAGGGGGCGCGAGAATGAAAAACTGTTTTTT.

The CDR3 DNA is TGTGCCAGCAGCGTAGCGGTCCAAGAGACCCAGTACTTC. It codes for CASSVAVQETQYF. The V call is TRBV9, the J call TRBJ2-5, with unresolved D. Germline CDR1 SGDLS, CDR2 YYNGEE. V lost 0 bases and J 1 base, leaving 4 bases between the germline ends. The CDR3 is made up of 13 amino acids.